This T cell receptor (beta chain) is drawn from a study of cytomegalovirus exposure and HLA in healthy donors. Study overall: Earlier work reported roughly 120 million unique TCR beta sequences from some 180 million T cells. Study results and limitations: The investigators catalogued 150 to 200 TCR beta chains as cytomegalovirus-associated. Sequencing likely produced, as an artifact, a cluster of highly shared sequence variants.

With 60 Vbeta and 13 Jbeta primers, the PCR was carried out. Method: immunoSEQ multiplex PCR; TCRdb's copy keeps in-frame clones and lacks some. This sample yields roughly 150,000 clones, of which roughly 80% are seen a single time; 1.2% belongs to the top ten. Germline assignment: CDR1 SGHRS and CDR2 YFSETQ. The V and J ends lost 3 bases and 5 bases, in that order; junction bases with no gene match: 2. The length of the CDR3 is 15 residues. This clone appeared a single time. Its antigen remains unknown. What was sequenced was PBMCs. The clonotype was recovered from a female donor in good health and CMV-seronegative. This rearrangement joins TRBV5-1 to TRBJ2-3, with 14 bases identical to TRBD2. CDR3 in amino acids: CASSSGLAGVDTQYF. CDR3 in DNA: TGCGCCAGCAGCTCGGGACTAGCGGGAGTAGATACGCAGTATTTT.